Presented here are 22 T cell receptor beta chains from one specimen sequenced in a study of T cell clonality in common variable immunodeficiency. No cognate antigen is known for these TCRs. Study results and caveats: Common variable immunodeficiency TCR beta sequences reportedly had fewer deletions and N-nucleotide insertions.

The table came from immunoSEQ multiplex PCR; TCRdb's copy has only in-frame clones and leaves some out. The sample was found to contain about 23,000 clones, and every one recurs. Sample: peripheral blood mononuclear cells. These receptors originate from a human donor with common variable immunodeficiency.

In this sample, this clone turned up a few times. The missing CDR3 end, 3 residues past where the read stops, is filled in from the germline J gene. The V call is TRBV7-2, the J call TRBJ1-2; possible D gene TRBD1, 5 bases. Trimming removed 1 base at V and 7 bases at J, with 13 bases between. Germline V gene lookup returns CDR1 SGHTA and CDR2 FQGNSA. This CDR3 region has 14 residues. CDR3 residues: CASSLDWGEVGYTF. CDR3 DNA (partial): TGTGCCAGCAGCTTAGATTGGGGGGAAGTTGGC.

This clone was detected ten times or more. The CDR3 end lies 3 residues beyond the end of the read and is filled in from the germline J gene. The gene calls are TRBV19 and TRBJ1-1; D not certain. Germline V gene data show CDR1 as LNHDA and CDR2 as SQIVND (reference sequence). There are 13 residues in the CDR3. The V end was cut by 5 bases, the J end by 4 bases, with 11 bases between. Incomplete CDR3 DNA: TGTGCCAGTAGTGACACCGCGGGCACTGAA. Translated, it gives CASSDTAGTE. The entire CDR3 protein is CASSDTAGTEAFF.

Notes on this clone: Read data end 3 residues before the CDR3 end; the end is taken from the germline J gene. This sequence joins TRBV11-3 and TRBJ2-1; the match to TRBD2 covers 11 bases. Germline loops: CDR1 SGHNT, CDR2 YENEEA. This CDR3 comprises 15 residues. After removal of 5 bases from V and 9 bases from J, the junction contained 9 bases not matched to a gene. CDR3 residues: CASSTRLAGTGEQFF. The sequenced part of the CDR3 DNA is TGTGCCAGCAGCACCCGACTAGCGGGAACGGGTGAG.

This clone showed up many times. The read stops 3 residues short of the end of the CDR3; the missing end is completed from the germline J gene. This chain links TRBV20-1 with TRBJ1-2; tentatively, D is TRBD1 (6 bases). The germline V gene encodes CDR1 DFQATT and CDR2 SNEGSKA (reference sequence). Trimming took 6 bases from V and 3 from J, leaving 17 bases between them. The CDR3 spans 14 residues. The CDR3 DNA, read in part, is TGCAGTGCCACAACAGGGTACGTCGACTATGGC. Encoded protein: CSATTGYVDYG. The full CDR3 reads CSATTGYVDYGYTF.

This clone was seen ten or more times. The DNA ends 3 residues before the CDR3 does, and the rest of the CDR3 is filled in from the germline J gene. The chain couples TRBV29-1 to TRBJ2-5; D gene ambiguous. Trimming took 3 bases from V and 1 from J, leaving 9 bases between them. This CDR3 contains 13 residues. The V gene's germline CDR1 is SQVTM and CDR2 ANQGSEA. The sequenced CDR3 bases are TGCAGCGTTGATCCCTCCCGCCAAGAGACC. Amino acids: CSVDPSRQET. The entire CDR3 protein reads CSVDPSRQETQYF.

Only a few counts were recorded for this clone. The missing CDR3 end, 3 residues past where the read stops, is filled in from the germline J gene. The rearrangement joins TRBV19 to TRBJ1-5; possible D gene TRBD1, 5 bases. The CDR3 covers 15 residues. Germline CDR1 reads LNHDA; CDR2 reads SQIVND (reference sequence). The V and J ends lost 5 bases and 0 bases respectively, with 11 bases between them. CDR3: CASSDRGYSNQPQHF. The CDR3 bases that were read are TGTGCCAGTAGTGATAGGGGCTATAGCAATCAGCCC.

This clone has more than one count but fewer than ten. CDR3 in amino acids: CASSPLELNRSGNTIYF. The covered CDR3 bases are TGTGCCAGCTCACCCCTCGAACTTAACCGCTCTGGAAACACC. This chain uses TRBV18 with TRBJ1-3; D remains unclear. The CDR3 end is not reached by the read, which stops 3 residues before it; the germline J gene fills it in. The V end lost 3 bases, the J end lost 0 bases, and 15 bases lay between the germline ends. The V gene's germline CDR1 is KGHSH and CDR2 LQKENI. CDR3 size: 17 residues. The variable domain in full, completed from reference TRBV18 and TRBJ1-3, reads NAGVMQNPRHLVRRRGQEARLRCSPMKGHSHVYWYRQLPEEGLKFMVYLQKENIIDESGMPKERFSAEFPKEGPSILRIQQVVRGDSAAYFCASSPLELNRSGNTIYFGEGSWLTVV.

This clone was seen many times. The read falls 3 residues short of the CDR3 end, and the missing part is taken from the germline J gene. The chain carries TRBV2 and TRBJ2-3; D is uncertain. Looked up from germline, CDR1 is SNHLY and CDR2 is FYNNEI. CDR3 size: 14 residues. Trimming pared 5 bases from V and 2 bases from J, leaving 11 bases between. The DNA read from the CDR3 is TGTGCCAGCAGTCCGACTCGAGTCACAGATACG. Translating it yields CASSPTRVTDT. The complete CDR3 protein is CASSPTRVTDTQYF.

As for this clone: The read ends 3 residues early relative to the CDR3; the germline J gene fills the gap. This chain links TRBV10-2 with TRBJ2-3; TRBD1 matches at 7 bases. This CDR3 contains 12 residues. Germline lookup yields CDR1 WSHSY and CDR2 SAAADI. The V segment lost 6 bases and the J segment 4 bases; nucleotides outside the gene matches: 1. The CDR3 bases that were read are TGCGCCAGCAGGACAGGGCCAGATACG. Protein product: CASRTGPDT. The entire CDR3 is CASRTGPDTQYF.

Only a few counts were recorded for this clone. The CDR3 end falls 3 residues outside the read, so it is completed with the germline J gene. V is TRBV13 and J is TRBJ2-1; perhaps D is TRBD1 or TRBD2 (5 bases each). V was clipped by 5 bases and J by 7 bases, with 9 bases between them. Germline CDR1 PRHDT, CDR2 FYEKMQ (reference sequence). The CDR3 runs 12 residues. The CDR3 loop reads CASSTGGNEQFF. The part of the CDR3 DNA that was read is TGTGCCAGCAGCACAGGAGGAAATGAG. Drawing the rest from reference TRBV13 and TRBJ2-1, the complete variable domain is AAGVIQSPRHLIKEKRETATLKCYPIPRHDTVYWYQQGPGQDPQFLISFYEKMQSDKGSIPDRFSAQQFSDYHSELNMSSLELGDSALYFCASSTGGNEQFFGPGTRLTVL.

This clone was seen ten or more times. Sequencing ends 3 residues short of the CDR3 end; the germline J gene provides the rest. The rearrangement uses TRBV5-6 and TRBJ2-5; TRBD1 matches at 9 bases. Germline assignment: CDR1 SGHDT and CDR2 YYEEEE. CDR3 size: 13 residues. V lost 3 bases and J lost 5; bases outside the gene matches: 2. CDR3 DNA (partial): TGTGCCAGCAGCTCGACAGGGGGGGAGACC. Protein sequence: CASSSTGGET. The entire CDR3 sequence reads CASSSTGGETQYF.

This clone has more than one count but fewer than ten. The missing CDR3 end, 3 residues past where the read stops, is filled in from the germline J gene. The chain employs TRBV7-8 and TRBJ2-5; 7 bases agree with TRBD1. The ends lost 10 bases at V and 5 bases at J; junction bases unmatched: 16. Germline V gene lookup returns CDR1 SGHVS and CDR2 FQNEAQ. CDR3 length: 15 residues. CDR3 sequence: CATRRQRQGRETQYF. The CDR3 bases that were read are TGTGCCACTCGACGTCAACGACAGGGCAGGGAGACC. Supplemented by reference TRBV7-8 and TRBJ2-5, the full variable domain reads GAGVSQSPRYKVAKRGQDVALRCDPISGHVSLFWYQQALGQGPEFLTYFQNEAQLDKSGLPSDRFFAERPEGSVSTLKIQRTQQEDSAVYLCATRRQRQGRETQYFGPGTRLLVL.

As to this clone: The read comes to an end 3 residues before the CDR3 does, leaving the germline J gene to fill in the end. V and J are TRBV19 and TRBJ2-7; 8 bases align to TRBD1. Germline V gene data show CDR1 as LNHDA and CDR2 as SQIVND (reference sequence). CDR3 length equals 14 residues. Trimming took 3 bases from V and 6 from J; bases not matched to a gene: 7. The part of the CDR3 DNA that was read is TGTGCCAGTAGTATCGCAGGGGGCTTGAGCGAG. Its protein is CASSIAGGLSE. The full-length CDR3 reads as CASSIAGGLSEQYF.

The sequenced CDR3 bases are TGTGCCAGCAGTGATAGACAGGCGTACGAG. The encoded protein is CASSDRQAYE. In full, the CDR3 reads CASSDRQAYEQYF. The V and J genes are TRBV2 and TRBJ2-7; a weak D match, TRBD1 (6 bases). The read finishes 3 residues shy of the CDR3 end, and the germline J gene is used to complete it. Germline CDR1 SNHLY, CDR2 FYNNEI. This CDR3 has 13 residues. V lost 3 bases to trimming and J lost 4 bases, with 10 bases between them.

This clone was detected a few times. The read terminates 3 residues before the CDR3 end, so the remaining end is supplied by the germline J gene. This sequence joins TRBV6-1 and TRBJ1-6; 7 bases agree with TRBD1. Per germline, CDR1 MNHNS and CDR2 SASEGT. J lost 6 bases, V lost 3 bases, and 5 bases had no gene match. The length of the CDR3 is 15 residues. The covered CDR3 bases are TGTGCCAGCAGTGAGGTCTGGGACAGTAATTCACCC. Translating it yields CASSEVWDSNSP. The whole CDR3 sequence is CASSEVWDSNSPLHF.

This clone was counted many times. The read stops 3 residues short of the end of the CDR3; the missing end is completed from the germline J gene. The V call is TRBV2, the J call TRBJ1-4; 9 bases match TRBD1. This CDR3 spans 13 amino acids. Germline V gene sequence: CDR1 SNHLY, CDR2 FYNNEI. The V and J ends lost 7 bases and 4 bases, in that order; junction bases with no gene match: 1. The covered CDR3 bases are TGTGCCAGCAAGACAGGGGGTAATGAAAAA. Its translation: CASKTGGNEK. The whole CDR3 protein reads CASKTGGNEKLFF.

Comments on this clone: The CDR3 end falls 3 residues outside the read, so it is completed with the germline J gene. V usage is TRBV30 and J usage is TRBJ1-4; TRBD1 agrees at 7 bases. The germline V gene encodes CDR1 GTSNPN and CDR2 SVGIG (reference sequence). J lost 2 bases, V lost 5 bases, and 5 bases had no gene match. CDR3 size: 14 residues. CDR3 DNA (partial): TGTGCCTGGGAAACAGGGGCCACTAATGAAAAA. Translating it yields CAWETGATNEK. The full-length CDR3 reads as CAWETGATNEKLFF.

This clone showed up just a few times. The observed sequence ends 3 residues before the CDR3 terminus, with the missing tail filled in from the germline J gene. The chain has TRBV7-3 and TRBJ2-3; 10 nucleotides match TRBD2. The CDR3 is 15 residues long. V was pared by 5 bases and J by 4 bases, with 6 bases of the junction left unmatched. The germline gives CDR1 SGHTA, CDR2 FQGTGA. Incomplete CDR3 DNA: TGTGCCAGCAGCACGTTCAGCGGGGGGGCAGATACG. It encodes CASSTFSGGADT. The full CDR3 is CASSTFSGGADTQYF.

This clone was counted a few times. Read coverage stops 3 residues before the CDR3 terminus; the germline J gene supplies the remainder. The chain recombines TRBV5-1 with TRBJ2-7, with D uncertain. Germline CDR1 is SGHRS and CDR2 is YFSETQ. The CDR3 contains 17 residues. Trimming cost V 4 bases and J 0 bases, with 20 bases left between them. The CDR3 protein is CASSPVSGGGFSYEQYF. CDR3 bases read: TGCGCCAGCAGCCCCGTATCGGGTGGCGGCTTCTCCTACGAG.

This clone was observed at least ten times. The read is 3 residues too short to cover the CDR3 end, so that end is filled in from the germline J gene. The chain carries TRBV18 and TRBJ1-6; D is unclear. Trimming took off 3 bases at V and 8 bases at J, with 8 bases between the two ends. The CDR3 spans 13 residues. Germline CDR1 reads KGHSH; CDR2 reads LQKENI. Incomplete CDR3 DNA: TGTGCCAGCTCACCCCGAAAGGATTCACCC. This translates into CASSPRKDSP. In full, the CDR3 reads CASSPRKDSPLHF.

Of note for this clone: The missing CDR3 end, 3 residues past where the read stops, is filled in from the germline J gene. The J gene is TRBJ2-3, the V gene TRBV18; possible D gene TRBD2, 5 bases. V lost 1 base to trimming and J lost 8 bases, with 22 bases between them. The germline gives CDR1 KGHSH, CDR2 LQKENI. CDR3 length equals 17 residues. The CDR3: CASSPLNTMDSRGTQYF. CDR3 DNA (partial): TGTGCCAGCTCACCACTTAACACAATGGACTCTCGAGGTACG.

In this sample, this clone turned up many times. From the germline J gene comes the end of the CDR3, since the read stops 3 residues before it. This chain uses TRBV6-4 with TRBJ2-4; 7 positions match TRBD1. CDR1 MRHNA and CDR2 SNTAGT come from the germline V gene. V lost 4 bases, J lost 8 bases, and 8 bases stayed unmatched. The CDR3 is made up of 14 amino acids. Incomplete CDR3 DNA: TGTGCCAGCAGTGGGGGACAGCCTGGAGACATT. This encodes CASSGGQPGDI. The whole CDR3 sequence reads CASSGGQPGDIQYF.